These 30 T cell receptor beta chains share one sample of origin, sequenced in a study of T-cell reconstitution after alpha-beta-depleted transplantation in children. Unique molecular identifiers were incorporated during preparation of the TCRbeta library. TCRdb called the PCR reads again in MiXCR, with one record for every CDR3 protein. The top ten clones hold around 5% of a sample with hundreds of thousands of distinct CDR3 sequences, roughly 15% of them seen once. Source: PBMCs, mostly from graft donor cells, taken 360 days after TCRalphabeta/CD19-depleted stem cell transplant. Receptor source: a male patient between 10 and 17 years old who had a stem cell transplant for acute lymphoblastic leukemia, so the T cells may come from the graft donor.

This clonotype was recorded a few times. V gene TRBV25-1 combines with J gene TRBJ2-1, with D perhaps TRBD2 (6 bases). Germline V gives CDR1 MGHDK, CDR2 SYGVNS. V was pared by 1 base and J by 3 bases, with 13 bases between. This CDR3 is built from 16 residues. The CDR3 DNA is TGTGCCAGCAGTGAATCCCGCCGGACTAACTACAATGAGCAGTTCTTC. Translating gives CASSESRRTNYNEQFF.

This clonotype has ten or more counts. The rearrangement uses TRBV12-3 or TRBV12-4 and TRBJ2-3, with 7 bases fitting TRBD1. The ends lost 3 bases at V and 0 bases at J; junction bases unmatched: 6. The CDR3 covers 16 residues. The CDR3 here is CASSLGTGASTDTQYF. The CDR3 DNA reads TGTGCCAGCAGTTTGGGAACAGGGGCTAGCACAGATACGCAGTATTTT.

Many counts were recorded for this clonotype. This CDR3 is CATSDSPSHEQYF. Here the CDR3 DNA reads TGTGCCACCAGTGATTCCCCATCCCACGAGCAGTACTTC. This rearrangement joins TRBV24-1 to TRBJ2-7; D gene unclear. V was trimmed by 2 bases and J by 5 bases, leaving 9 bases between them. Germline V lookup: CDR1 KGHDR, CDR2 SFDVKD. The CDR3 spans 13 residues.

This clonotype was counted a few times. The V call is TRBV5-1, the J call TRBJ2-7; D is unresolved. The V and J ends lost 7 bases and 5 bases respectively, with 19 bases between them. Germline V gene sequence: CDR1 SGHRS, CDR2 YFSETQ. The CDR3 has 14 residues. For the CDR3, the DNA is TGCGCCAGCTACGAGCAGTCGACCCCTCACGAGCAGTACTTC. Encoded protein: CASYEQSTPHEQYF. Supplemented by reference TRBV5-1 and TRBJ2-7, the full variable domain reads KAGVTQTPRYLIKTRGQQVTLSCSPISGHRSVSWYQQTPGQGLQFLFEYFSETQRNKGNFPGRFSGRQFSNSRSEMNVSTLELGDSALYLCASYEQSTPHEQYFGPGTRLTVT.

This clonotype was seen ten or more times. The chain uses TRBV5-1 and TRBJ2-2; no firm D call. V dropped 1 base and J dropped 4 bases, with 11 bases sitting between them. Germline V gene lookup returns CDR1 SGHRS and CDR2 YFSETQ. The CDR3 is 15 residues long. CDR3 protein: CASSLSGTSTGELFF. Written as DNA, the CDR3 is TGCGCCAGCAGCTTGTCTGGCACTTCCACCGGGGAGCTGTTTTTT.

The V call is TRBV12-3 or TRBV12-4, the J call TRBJ2-7, with unresolved D. V was clipped by 7 bases and J by 2 bases, with 15 bases between them. This CDR3 has 14 amino acids. CDR3 residues: CASNPSPYTYEQYF. For the CDR3, the DNA is TGTGCCAGCAACCCCTCCCCCTATACCTACGAGCAGTACTTC.

The V and J genes are TRBV6-5 and TRBJ2-7; 8 positions match TRBD1. V gave up 2 bases and J gave up 2 bases; unmatched junction bases: 2. Germline V gene data show CDR1 as MNHEY and CDR2 as SVGAGI. The CDR3 extends over 14 amino acids. As DNA, the CDR3 is TGTGCCAGCAGTTACATGACAGGGGCCTACGAGCAGTACTTC. Translated: CASSYMTGAYEQYF.

The chain links TRBV4-1 to TRBJ2-5; 12 bases match TRBD2. Germline CDR1 reads MGHRA; CDR2 reads YSYEKL. V lost 4 bases and J lost 5; bases outside the gene matches: 11. The CDR3 is 17 residues long. CDR3 nucleotides: TGCGCCAGCAGCCCGGGACTAGCGGGCCTCCTGGTGGAGACCCAGTACTTC. Amino acid sequence: CASSPGLAGLLVETQYF.

This clonotype showed up just a few times. The rearrangement links TRBV7-9 to TRBJ1-5; D is uncertain. CDR1 SEHNR and CDR2 FQNEAQ come from the germline V gene (reference sequence). The CDR3 contains 14 residues. Trimming cost V 4 bases and J 3 bases, with 10 bases left between them. CDR3 nucleotides: TGTGCCAGCAGCTCGGAGCGGTTCAATCAGCCCCAGCATTTT. Translating it yields CASSSERFNQPQHF.

The chain joins TRBV28 to TRBJ2-7, with TRBD2 matching 10 bases. This CDR3 has 13 residues. Germline V gene data show CDR1 as MDHEN and CDR2 as SYDVKM. The V and J ends lost 8 bases and 0 bases, in that order; junction bases with no gene match: 1. The CDR3 DNA reads TGTGCCAGCGTAGCGGGAGGCTCCTACGAGCAGTACTTC. Residues: CASVAGGSYEQYF. Full variable domain (outside the CDR3, taken from reference TRBV28 and TRBJ2-7): DVKVTQSSRYLVKRTGEKVFLECVQDMDHENMFWYRQDPGLGLRLIYFSYDVKMKEKGDIPEGYSVSREKKERFSLILESASTNQTSMYLCASVAGGSYEQYFGPGTRLTVT.

This clonotype appeared a few times. The chain uses TRBV27 and TRBJ1-3, with D possibly TRBD1 on 5 matching bases. Trimming stripped 4 bases from V and 4 bases from J, with 8 bases between. Germline CDR1 is MNHEY and CDR2 is SMNVEV (reference sequence). CDR3 length equals 13 residues. The CDR3, as DNA: TGTGCCAGCAGTTCCAGGGCCGGAAACACCATATATTTT. Translating it yields CASSSRAGNTIYF.

The chain has TRBV29-1 and TRBJ1-1, with D possibly being TRBD1 (6 bases). Germline loops: CDR1 SQVTM, CDR2 ANQGSEA. CDR3 length: 14 residues. V was clipped by 7 bases and J by 1 base, with 16 bases between them. The CDR3 loop is CSAEWGGGNTEAFF. CDR3 DNA: TGCAGCGCCGAATGGGGGGGCGGGAACACTGAAGCTTTCTTT.

This clonotype turned up a few times. The chain joins TRBV7-2 to TRBJ2-5; either TRBD1 or TRBD2 may fit D (5 bases each). V gave up 2 bases and J gave up 10 bases, with 17 bases separating them. The germline V gene has CDR1 SGHTA and CDR2 FQGNSA. The CDR3 spans 14 residues. The CDR3 loop is CASSLTGTPPGQYF. CDR3 sequence (DNA): TGTGCCAGCAGCTTAACCGGGACCCCTCCGGGCCAGTACTTC.

The sample holds a few counts of this clonotype. The gene calls are TRBV7-2 and TRBJ1-4; D not certain. Germline V gene lookup returns CDR1 SGHTA and CDR2 FQGNSA. The CDR3 runs 14 residues. V lost 1 base, J lost 8 bases, and 11 bases lay in between. CDR3 protein: CASSLGLRREKLFF. CDR3 nucleotide sequence: TGTGCCAGCAGCTTAGGACTGAGGAGGGAAAAACTGTTTTTT.

This clonotype was detected a few times. The chain carries TRBV27 and TRBJ1-6; unclear D gene. The CDR3 has 13 residues. Per germline, CDR1 MNHEY and CDR2 SMNVEV (reference sequence). Trimming took off 5 bases at V and 5 bases at J, with 7 bases between the two ends. The CDR3 region is CASSPQNNSPLHF. CDR3 in DNA: TGTGCCAGCAGTCCACAGAATAATTCACCCCTCCACTTT.

About this clonotype: This may come from a read error, since a much larger clone is one base off. The rearrangement links TRBV12-3 or TRBV12-4 to TRBJ2-7, with D possibly TRBD2 on 5 matching bases. The CDR3 spans 14 residues. CDR3 sequence: CASTMGVLSYEQCF. The CDR3 DNA is TGTGCCAGCACCATGGGAGTCCTCTCCTACGAGCAGTGCTTC.

The chain links TRBV12-3 or TRBV12-4 to TRBJ1-1; no definite D call. The CDR3 totals 15 residues. With 4 bases removed from V and 4 bases from J, the gap between germline ends came to 16 bases. The CDR3 DNA follows: TGTGCCAGCAGTTGCCCTGATTCGGGGAGCACTGAAGCTTTCTTT. It encodes CASSCPDSGSTEAFF.

A word on this clonotype: A much larger clone differs by one base, so this may be a read error. This chain links TRBV20-1 with TRBJ2-7, with a weak D call TRBD1 (6 bases). CDR3 length equals 13 residues. V lost 5 bases to trimming and J lost 8 bases, with 19 bases between them. Germline V gives CDR1 DFQATT, CDR2 SNEGSKA (reference sequence). CDR3 bases: TGCAGTGCTGATGGACAGTACATTCGCAAGCAGTACTTC. This codes for CSADGQYIRKQYF.

The chain has TRBV25-1 and TRBJ2-1; 8 bases agree with TRBD2. Trimming at V came to 7 bases and at J to 8 bases, leaving 13 bases not matched to a gene. CDR3 length equals 15 residues. CDR1 MGHDK and CDR2 SYGVNS come from the germline V gene. CDR3 sequence (DNA): TGTGCCAGCAAGGGGCAGACGGGAGGGCCCTATGAGCAGTTCTTC. This encodes CASKGQTGGPYEQFF. Based on the CDR3 plus reference TRBV25-1 and TRBJ2-1, the full variable domain is EADIYQTPRYLVIGTGKKITLECSQTMGHDKMYWYQQDPGMELHLIHYSYGVNSTEKGDLSSESTVSRIRTEHFPLTLESARPSHTSQYLCASKGQTGGPYEQFFGPGTRLTVL.

The genes are TRBV4-2 and TRBJ2-1; the D is unclear. CDR1 LGHNA and CDR2 YNFKEQ come from the germline V gene. The V gene lost 0 bases and the J gene lost 0 bases, with 12 bases spanning the gap. This CDR3 is 17 amino acids long. CDR3 residues: CASSQDWAPSSYNEQFF. The CDR3, as DNA: TGTGCCAGCAGCCAAGATTGGGCTCCCAGCTCCTACAATGAGCAGTTCTTC.

This clonotype was observed a handful of times. The chain links TRBV7-9 to TRBJ2-2; D call uncertain. Trimming stripped 1 base from V and 4 bases from J, with 7 bases between. Germline V gene lookup returns CDR1 SEHNR and CDR2 FQNEAQ (reference sequence). The CDR3 sequence is 14 residues long. CDR3 sequence reads: CASSLERFTGELFF. The CDR3 nucleotides read TGTGCCAGCAGCTTAGAACGGTTCACCGGGGAGCTGTTTTTT.

This clonotype came up a few times. This chain connects TRBV5-1 to TRBJ1-4, with D tentatively TRBD1 (5 bases). The CDR3 contains 16 residues. Looked up from germline, CDR1 is SGHRS and CDR2 is YFSETQ. V gave up 3 bases and J gave up 3 bases, with 15 bases separating them. CDR3 loop: CASSYWGPGANEKLFF. The CDR3 region has the DNA TGCGCCAGCAGCTACTGGGGCCCTGGGGCTAATGAAAAACTGTTTTTT. The whole variable domain, remainder taken from reference TRBV5-1 and TRBJ1-4, is KAGVTQTPRYLIKTRGQQVTLSCSPISGHRSVSWYQQTPGQGLQFLFEYFSETQRNKGNFPGRFSGRQFSNSRSEMNVSTLELGDSALYLCASSYWGPGANEKLFFGSGTQLSVL.

This clonotype has just a few counts. The J gene is TRBJ2-2, the V gene TRBV7-2; D remains unclear. The CDR3 extends over 14 amino acids. Trimming pared 5 bases from V and 6 bases from J, leaving 13 bases between. The V gene's germline CDR1 is SGHTA and CDR2 FQGNSA. CDR3 loop: CASSPESRAGELFF. In DNA form, the CDR3 reads TGTGCCAGCAGCCCCGAATCTAGGGCCGGGGAGCTGTTTTTT.

The chain recombines TRBV12-3 or TRBV12-4 with TRBJ2-1; TRBD2 is a possible D gene (6 bases). The CDR3 sequence is 15 residues long. V shed 2 bases and J shed 5 bases, with 13 bases lying between them. As DNA, the CDR3 is TGTGCCAGCAGTTTACGTCGGGAGCCCCACAATGAGCAGTTCTTC. It encodes CASSLRREPHNEQFF.

This clonotype was seen a handful of times. The rearrangement links TRBV5-1 to TRBJ2-5; 9 nucleotides align to TRBD2. This CDR3 region has 17 residues. J lost 7 bases, V lost 3 bases, and 16 bases had no gene match. Germline CDR1 SGHRS, CDR2 YFSETQ. CDR3 sequence reads: CASSWVPGTSSGWTQYF. DNA for the CDR3: TGCGCCAGCAGCTGGGTACCCGGGACTAGCTCGGGTTGGACCCAGTACTTC.

This clonotype turned up a few times. The genes are TRBV7-9 and TRBJ1-2, with TRBD1 matching over 9 bases. The CDR3 runs 16 residues. Trimming at V came to 4 bases and at J to 3 bases, leaving 9 bases not matched to a gene. Germline V CDR1 and CDR2: SEHNR, FQNEAQ (reference sequence). The CDR3 region has the DNA TGTGCCAGCAGCTCCCCACAGGGGGCGGCTTACTATGGCTACACCTTC. It codes for CASSSPQGAAYYGYTF. Complete variable domain (other parts from reference TRBV7-9 and TRBJ1-2): DTGVSQNPRHKITKRGQNVTFRCDPISEHNRLYWYRQTLGQGPEFLTYFQNEAQLEKSRLLSDRFSAERPKGSFSTLEIQRTEQGDSAMYLCASSSPQGAAYYGYTFGSGTRLTVV.

There are a few counts of this clonotype. The chain carries TRBV12-3 or TRBV12-4 and TRBJ2-4; 7 bases fit TRBD1. The CDR3 is 17 amino acids. V shed 6 bases and J 5 bases; nucleotides not matched to a gene: 16. The CDR3 bases are TGTGCCAGCAGCCTAGGGGGCGTTGGGTTCTCCGAAAACATTCAGTACTTC. Encoded protein: CASSLGGVGFSENIQYF.

The table lists this clonotype with a few counts. The V gene is TRBV5-1, the J gene TRBJ2-1; TRBD2 aligns across 11 bases. The length of the CDR3 is 19 residues. Per the germline V gene, CDR1 is SGHRS and CDR2 is YFSETQ. The V gene end was trimmed by 4 bases and the J gene end by 2 bases; junction bases not matched to a gene: 14. CDR3 sequence reads: CASSPPVFSGRGTYNEQFF. CDR3 nucleotides: TGCGCCAGCAGCCCTCCCGTTTTTAGCGGGAGGGGAACCTACAATGAGCAGTTCTTC.

The rearrangement links TRBV29-1 to TRBJ2-7, with a possible D match to TRBD1 (5 bases). Germline CDR1 reads SQVTM; CDR2 reads ANQGSEA. Trimming took off 8 bases at V and 2 bases at J, with 10 bases between the two ends. This CDR3 region has 11 residues. The CDR3 loop reads CSIQVTYEQYF. The CDR3 DNA follows: TGCAGCATACAGGTAACCTACGAGCAGTACTTC.

The chain couples TRBV7-9 to TRBJ2-3; 10 nucleotides align to TRBD1. Trimming cost V 1 base and J 5 bases; bases outside gene matches: 6. This CDR3 comprises 16 residues. The germline CDR1 and CDR2 sequences are SEHNR and FQNEAQ (reference sequence). CDR3 nucleotide sequence: TGTGCCAGCAGCTTAGTCGGGACAGGGGAGATAGATACGCAGTATTTT. As protein: CASSLVGTGEIDTQYF. The full variable domain, with the rest looked up from reference TRBV7-9 and TRBJ2-3, is DTGVSQNPRHKITKRGQNVTFRCDPISEHNRLYWYRQTLGQGPEFLTYFQNEAQLEKSRLLSDRFSAERPKGSFSTLEIQRTEQGDSAMYLCASSLVGTGEIDTQYFGPGTRLTVL.